These 10 T cell receptor beta chains originate from one sample sequenced in a study of T cells in Graves' hyperthyroidism and ophthalmopathy. RNA transcripts served as the template for amplifying TCR beta CDR3 regions. HTBI primers drove first-round RT-PCR of the TCR CDR3. TCRdb independently ran MiXCR on the multiplex PCR reads; one entry per CDR3 protein. The table has more than 500,000 distinct CDR3 sequences, about 45% seen once; the top ten hold over 15%. Material: peripheral blood or thyroid tissue (not recorded which). The source of these receptors is an adult woman with Graves' disease, either hyperthyroidism or ophthalmopathy (not recorded which).

This clonotype was seen ten or more times. The chain combines TRBV7-9 with TRBJ1-1; maybe TRBD1 (5 bases). This CDR3 spans 14 amino acids. The V end was cut by 5 bases, the J end by 3 bases, with 13 bases between. Germline V lookup: CDR1 SEHNR, CDR2 FQNEAQ (reference sequence). The CDR3 loop is CASSEQWGDTEAFF. DNA of the CDR3: TGTGCCAGCAGCGAACAGTGGGGGGACACTGAAGCTTTCTTT.

This clonotype was observed many times. The chain couples TRBV6-5 to TRBJ1-6; TRBD1 might be the D (5 bases). V shed 6 bases and J shed 7 bases, with 10 bases lying between them. The germline V gene has CDR1 MNHEY and CDR2 SVGAGI. This CDR3 spans 13 amino acids. The CDR3 DNA reads TGTGCCAGCAGGTCGGGACTAAATTCACCCCTCCACTTT. Protein: CASRSGLNSPLHF.

This chain connects TRBV7-9 to TRBJ2-7; D could derive from TRBD1 or TRBD2 (5 bases each). The CDR3 is 13 amino acids. The germline CDR1 and CDR2 sequences are SEHNR and FQNEAQ (reference sequence). V gave up 4 bases and J gave up 1 base, with 8 bases separating them. Here the CDR3 DNA reads TGTGCCAGCAGCTGGGGACGATCCTACGAGCAGTACTTC. It translates to CASSWGRSYEQYF. The whole variable domain, filled in from reference TRBV7-9 and TRBJ2-7, reads DTGVSQNPRHKITKRGQNVTFRCDPISEHNRLYWYRQTLGQGPEFLTYFQNEAQLEKSRLLSDRFSAERPKGSFSTLEIQRTEQGDSAMYLCASSWGRSYEQYFGPGTRLTVT.

V and J are TRBV5-1 and TRBJ1-4; 7 bases match TRBD1. V lost 1 base to trimming and J lost 7 bases; unmatched junction nucleotides: 7. Germline CDR1 reads SGHRS; CDR2 reads YFSETQ. CDR3 length: 15 residues. CDR3 nucleotide sequence: TGCGCCAGCAGCTTGCAGAGGGCAGGGGGTGAAAAACTGTTTTTT. It encodes CASSLQRAGGEKLFF.

Concerning this clonotype: This could be a read error, since a much larger clone is one nucleotide away. The CDR3 loop reads CANSSSSDRVGGYTF. The CDR3 DNA reads as TGTGCCAACAGTTCGTCTAGTGACAGGGTCGGAGGCTACACCTTC. This chain joins TRBV28 and TRBJ1-2; 7 positions agree with TRBD1. The germline CDR1 and CDR2 sequences are MDHEN and SYDVKM. The CDR3 sequence is 15 residues long.

V gene TRBV25-1 combines with J gene TRBJ1-5; no definite D call. The CDR3 consists of 16 residues. Germline V gives CDR1 MGHDK, CDR2 SYGVNS. The V end was cut by 10 bases, the J end by 0 bases, with 19 bases between. The CDR3 is CATSGIALGSNQPQHF. CDR3 coding DNA: TGTGCCACCTCGGGGATTGCGCTTGGTAGCAATCAGCCCCAGCATTTT.

The chain combines TRBV3-1 with TRBJ2-7; no firm D call. V lost 1 base and J 7 bases, leaving 14 bases between the germline ends. The CDR3 is 14 residues long. Germline lookup yields CDR1 LGHDT and CDR2 YNNKEL (reference sequence). The CDR3 spells CASSQGGLTREQYF. In DNA form, the CDR3 reads TGTGCCAGCAGCCAAGGAGGTCTAACGAGGGAGCAGTACTTC.

The V and J genes are TRBV2 and TRBJ2-5; 8 nucleotides line up with TRBD2. This CDR3 comprises 15 residues. V lost 5 bases, J lost 7 bases, and 12 bases stayed unmatched. In germline, CDR1 is SNHLY, CDR2 FYNNEI. The CDR3 DNA is TGTGCCAGCAGTCACAAGGAGGCGGGGGGAATGACCCAGTACTTC. Protein sequence: CASSHKEAGGMTQYF.

This clonotype was picked up many times. The genes are TRBV7-8 and TRBJ1-1; the D is unclear. The germline V and J ends were trimmed by 0 bases and 6 bases, with 5 bases remaining between them. This CDR3 is built from 12 residues. The germline V gene encodes CDR1 SGHVS and CDR2 FQNEAQ. CDR3 in amino acids: CASSLAISEAFF. CDR3 DNA sequence: TGTGCCAGCAGCTTAGCGATCTCTGAAGCTTTCTTT.

The V call is TRBV5-4, the J call TRBJ1-6; D may be TRBD1 (5 bases). Germline-derived CDR1 and CDR2 are SGHNT and YYREEE (reference sequence). Trimming took off 3 bases at V and 0 bases at J, with 13 bases between the two ends. The CDR3 length is 17 residues. Here the CDR3 reads CASSWGGGSSYNSPLHF. CDR3 nucleotides: TGTGCCAGCAGCTGGGGCGGGGGGAGCTCCTATAATTCACCCCTCCACTTT. Complete variable domain (other parts from reference TRBV5-4 and TRBJ1-6): ETGVTQSPTHLIKTRGQQVTLRCSSQSGHNTVSWYQQALGQGPQFIFQYYREEENGRGNFPPRFSGLQFPNYSSELNVNALELDDSALYLCASSWGGGSSYNSPLHFGNGTRLTVT.